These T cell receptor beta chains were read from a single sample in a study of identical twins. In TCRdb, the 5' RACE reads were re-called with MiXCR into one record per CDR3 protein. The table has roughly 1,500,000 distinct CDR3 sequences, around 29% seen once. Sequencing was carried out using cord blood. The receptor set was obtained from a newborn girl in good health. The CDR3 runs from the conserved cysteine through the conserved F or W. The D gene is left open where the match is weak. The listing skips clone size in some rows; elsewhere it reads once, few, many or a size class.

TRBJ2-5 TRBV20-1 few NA TGCAGTGCTAGAGATTGGCGGGTCCAAGAGACCCAGTACTTC CSARDWRVQETQYF
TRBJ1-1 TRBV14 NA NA TGTGCCAGCAGCCAAGAAGCGGGGTTTGCGCCTGAAGCTTTCTTT CASSQEAGFAPEAFF
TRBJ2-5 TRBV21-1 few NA TGTGCCAGCAGCAAACCTAGCGGAGCTCCCCAAGAGACCCAGTACTTC CASSKPSGAPQETQYF
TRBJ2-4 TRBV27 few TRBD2 TGTGCCAGCACCTCTCTGACTAGCGGGAAAAACATTCAGTACTTC CASTSLTSGKNIQYF
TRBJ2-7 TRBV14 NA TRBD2 TGTGCCAGCTCGGAAGGGGCTAGCGGGAGTAGCCCTTCCTACGAGCAGTACTTC CASSEGASGSSPSYEQYF
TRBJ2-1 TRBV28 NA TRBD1 TGTGCCAGCAGTTTGGCGGAGACAGGGGGGAAAGAGACCCAGTTCTTC CASSLAETGGKETQFF
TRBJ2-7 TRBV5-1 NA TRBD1 TGCGCCAGCCACCAGGCTCGGACAGGGGGCTCCTACGAGCACTACTTC CASHQARTGGSYEHYF
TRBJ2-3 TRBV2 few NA TGTGCCAGCAGTGAACCGGGCAGAAACACAGATACGCAGTATTTT CASSEPGRNTDTQYF
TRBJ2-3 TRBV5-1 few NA TGCGCCAGCAGCCTCGGTACAGGTTTCACTAGCACAGATACGCAGTATTTT CASSLGTGFTSTDTQYF
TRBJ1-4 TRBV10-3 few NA TGTGCCATCAAAGAAGCAACTAATGAAAAACTGTTTTTT CAIKEATNEKLFF
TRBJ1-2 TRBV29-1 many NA TGCAGCGTTGAATTTGGGGTCGCGGGGGGCTACACCTTC CSVEFGVAGGYTF